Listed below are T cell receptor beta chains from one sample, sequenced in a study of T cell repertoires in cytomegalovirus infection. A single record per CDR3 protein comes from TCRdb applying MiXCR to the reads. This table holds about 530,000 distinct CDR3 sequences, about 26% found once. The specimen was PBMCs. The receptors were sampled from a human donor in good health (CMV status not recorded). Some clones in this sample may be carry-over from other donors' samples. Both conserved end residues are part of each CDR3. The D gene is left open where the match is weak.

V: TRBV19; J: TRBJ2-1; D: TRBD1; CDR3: CASSPRDRGRNEQFF
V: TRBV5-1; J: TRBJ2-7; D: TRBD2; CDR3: CASSGKPGTSGPYEQYF
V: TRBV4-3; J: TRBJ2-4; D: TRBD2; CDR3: CASSRLAGGDKNIQYF
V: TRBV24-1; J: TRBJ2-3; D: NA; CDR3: CATRGEASTDTQYF
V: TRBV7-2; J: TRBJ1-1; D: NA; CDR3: CASSTRIVGTEAFF
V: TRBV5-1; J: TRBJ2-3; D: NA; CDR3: CASSLESSPNTDTQYF
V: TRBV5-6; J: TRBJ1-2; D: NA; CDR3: CASSSSTGFDYGYTF
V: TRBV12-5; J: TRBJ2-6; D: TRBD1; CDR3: CASGPGQAHSGANVLTF
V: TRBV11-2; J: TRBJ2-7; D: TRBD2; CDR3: CASSSGLADYEQYF
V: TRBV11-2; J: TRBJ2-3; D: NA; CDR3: CASSLDPRPPRRGTDTQYF
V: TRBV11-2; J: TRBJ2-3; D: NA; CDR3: CASRYLLDSPGWDTQYF
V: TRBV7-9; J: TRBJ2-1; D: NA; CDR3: CASSLGGGVEVNEQFF
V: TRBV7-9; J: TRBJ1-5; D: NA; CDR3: CASSSQQGNQPQHF
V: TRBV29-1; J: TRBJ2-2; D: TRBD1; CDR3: CSSLNGQGGGGELFF
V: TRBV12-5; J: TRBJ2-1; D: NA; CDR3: CASGLVLTANEQFF
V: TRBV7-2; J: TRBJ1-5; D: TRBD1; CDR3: CASSLWGTGNSNQPQHF
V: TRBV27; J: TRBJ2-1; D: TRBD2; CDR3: CASSIPGAGGLYNEQFF
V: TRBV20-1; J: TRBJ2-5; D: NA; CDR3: CSAPPTSSETQYF
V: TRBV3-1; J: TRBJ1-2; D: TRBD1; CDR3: CASSTYRGKMDYTF
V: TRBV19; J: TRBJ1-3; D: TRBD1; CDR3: CASRTRGQSFGNTIYF
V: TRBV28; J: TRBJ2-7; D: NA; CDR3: CASSTTGKRGEQYF
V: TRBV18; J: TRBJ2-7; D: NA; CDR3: CASSLNGGPEQYF
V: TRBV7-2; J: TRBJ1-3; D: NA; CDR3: CASSATVGAGNTIYF
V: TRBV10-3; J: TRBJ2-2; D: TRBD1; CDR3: CAISGRQGTNTGELFF
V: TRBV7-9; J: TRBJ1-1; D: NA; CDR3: CASSLARVTNTEAFF
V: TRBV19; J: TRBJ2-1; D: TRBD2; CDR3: CASSITTSGSDEQFF
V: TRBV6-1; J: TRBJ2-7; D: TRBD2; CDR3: CASSAYWTSGTWYEQYF
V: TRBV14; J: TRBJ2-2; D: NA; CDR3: CASSQDGPSANTGELFF
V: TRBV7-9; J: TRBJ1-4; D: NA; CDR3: CASSLLGNNEKLFF
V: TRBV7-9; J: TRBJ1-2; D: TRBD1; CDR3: CASSPGTGSNYGYTF
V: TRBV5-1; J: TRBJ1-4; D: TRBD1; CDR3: CASSPGGQGSEKLFF
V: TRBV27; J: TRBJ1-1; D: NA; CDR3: CASSSPDRSEAFF
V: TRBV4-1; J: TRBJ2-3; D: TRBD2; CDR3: CASSQLAGEGTDTQYF
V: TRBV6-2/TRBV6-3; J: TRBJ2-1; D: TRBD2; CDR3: CASSPSRGTSGRPPIINEQFF
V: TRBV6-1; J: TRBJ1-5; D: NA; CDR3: CASSSIFHGGNQPQHF
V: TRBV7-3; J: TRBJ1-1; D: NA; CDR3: CASSHATSGEAFF
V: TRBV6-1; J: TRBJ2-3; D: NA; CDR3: CASMGERNTDTQYF
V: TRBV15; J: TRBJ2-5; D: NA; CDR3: CATRSAAARTQYF
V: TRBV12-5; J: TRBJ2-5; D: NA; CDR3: CASGFGGMGETQYF
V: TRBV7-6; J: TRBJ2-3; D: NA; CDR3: CASSLVSLGAADTQYF
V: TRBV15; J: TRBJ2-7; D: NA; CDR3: CATSRTWAYEQYF
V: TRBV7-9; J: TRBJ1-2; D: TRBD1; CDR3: CASSRAGGADYGYTF
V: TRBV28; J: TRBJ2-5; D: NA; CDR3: CASRIGEETQYF
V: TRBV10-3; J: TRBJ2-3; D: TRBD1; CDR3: CAISDSRGFTDTQYF
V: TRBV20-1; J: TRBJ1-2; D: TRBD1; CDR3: CSAHDREEGYTF
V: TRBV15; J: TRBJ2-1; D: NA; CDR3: CATSRKSGNSNEQFF
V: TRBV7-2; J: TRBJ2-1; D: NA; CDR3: CASSPRGGGILEQFF
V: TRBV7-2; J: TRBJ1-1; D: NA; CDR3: CASRTSAGEAFF
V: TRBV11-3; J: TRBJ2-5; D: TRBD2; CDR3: CASSLTGLAGVVQYF
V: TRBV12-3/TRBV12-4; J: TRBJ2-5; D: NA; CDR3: CASSSGTLYQETQYF